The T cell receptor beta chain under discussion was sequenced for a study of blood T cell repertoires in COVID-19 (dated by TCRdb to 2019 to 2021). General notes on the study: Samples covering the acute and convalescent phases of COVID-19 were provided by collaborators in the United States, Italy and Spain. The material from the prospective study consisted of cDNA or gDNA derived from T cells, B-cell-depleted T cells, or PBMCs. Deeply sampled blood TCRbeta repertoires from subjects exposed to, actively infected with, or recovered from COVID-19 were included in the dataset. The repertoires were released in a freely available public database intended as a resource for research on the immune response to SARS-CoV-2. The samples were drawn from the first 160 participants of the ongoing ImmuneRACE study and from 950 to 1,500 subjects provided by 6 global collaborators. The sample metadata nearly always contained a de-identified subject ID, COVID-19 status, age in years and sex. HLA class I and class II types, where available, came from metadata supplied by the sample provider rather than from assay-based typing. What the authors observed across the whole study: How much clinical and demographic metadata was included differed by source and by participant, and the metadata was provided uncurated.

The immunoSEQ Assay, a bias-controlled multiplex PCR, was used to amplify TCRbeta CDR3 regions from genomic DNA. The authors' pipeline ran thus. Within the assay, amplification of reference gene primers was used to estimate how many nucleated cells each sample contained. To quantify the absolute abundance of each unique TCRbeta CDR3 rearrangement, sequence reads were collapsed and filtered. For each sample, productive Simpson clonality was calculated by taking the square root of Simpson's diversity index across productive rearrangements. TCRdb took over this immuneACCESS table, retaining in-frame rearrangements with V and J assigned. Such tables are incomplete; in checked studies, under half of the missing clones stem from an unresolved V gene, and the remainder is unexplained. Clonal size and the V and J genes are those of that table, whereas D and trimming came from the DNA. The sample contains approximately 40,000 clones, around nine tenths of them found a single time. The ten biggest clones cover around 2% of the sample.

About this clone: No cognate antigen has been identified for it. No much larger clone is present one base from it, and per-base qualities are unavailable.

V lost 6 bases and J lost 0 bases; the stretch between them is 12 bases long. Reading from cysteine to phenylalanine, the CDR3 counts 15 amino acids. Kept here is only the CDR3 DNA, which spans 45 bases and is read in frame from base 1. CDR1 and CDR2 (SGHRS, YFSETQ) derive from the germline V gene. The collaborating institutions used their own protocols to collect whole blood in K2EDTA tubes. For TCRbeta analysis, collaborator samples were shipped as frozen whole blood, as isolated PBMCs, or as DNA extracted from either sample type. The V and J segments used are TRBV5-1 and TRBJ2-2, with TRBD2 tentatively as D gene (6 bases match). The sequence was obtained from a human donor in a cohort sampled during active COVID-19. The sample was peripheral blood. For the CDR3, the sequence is CASNLGGTNTGELFF. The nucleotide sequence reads TGCGCCAGCAATCTCGGGGGTACGAACACCGGGGAGCTGTTTTTT. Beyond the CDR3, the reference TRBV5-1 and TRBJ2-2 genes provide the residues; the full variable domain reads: KAGVTQTPRYLIKTRGQQVTLSCSPISGHRSVSWYQQTPGQGLQFLFEYFSETQRNKGNFPGRFSGRQFSNSRSEMNVSTLELGDSALYLCASNLGGTNTGELFFGEGSRLTVL.